This T cell receptor beta chain was identified in a study of blood T cell repertoires in COVID-19. Background on the study: Samples of COVID-19 (acute and convalescent) were obtained from the United States, Italy and Spain.

Germline assignment: CDR1 MNHNS and CDR2 SASEGT. The CDR3 runs 17 residues. The V segment lost 3 bases and the J segment 4 bases; nucleotides outside the gene matches: 10. Clones were read by immunoSEQ multiplex PCR, and TCRdb kept only the in-frame ones, dropping some. This sample carries about 250,000 clones, about 87% of them seen once, and the ten largest clones take just over 2.5%. The receptor comes from a young woman with acute COVID-19. The specimen sequenced was PBMCs or T cells enriched from blood (not recorded which). The J gene is TRBJ1-4, the V gene TRBV6-1; 8 bases map to TRBD1. The CDR3 sequence: CASSDWVPGQDNEKLFF. The CDR3 coding sequence is TGTGCCAGCAGTGATTGGGTACCGGGACAGGATAATGAAAAACTGTTTTTT.